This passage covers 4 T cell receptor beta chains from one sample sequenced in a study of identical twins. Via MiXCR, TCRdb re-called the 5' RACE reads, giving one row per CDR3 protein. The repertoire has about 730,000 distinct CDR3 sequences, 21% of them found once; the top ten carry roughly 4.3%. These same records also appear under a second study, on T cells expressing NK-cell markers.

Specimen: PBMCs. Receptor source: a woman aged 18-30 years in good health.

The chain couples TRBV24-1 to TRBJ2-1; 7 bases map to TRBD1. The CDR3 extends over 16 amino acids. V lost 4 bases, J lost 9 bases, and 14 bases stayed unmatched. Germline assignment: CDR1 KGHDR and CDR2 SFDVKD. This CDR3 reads CATSEGSTGVYGEQFF. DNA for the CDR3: TGTGCCACCAGTGAAGGATCCACAGGGGTTTACGGTGAGCAGTTCTTC.

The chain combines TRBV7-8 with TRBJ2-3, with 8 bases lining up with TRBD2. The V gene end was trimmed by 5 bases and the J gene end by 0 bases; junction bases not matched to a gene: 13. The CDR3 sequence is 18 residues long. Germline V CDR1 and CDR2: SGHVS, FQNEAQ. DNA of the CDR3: TGTGCCAGCAGCCGAAAAATAGGGACTAGTGGGAGCACAGATACGCAGTATTTT. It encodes CASSRKIGTSGSTDTQYF.

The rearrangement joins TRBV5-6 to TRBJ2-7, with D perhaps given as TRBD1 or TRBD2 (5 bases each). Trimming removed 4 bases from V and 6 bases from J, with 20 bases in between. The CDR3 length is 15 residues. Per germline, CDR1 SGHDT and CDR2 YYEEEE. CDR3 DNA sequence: TGTGCCAGCAGCCCACAGAGGGGTTTAAGTGGCGAGCAGTACTTC. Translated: CASSPQRGLSGEQYF.

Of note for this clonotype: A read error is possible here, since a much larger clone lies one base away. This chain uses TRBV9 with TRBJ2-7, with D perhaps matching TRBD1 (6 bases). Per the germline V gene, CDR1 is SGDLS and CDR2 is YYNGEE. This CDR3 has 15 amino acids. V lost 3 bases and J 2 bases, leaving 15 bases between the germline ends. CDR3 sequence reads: CASSATPGQAYEQYF. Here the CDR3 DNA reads TGTGCCAGCAGCGCTACTCCGGGACAAGCCTACGAGCAGTACTTC.